This T cell receptor beta chain was sequenced in a study of Ad26.COV2.S vaccination and SARS-CoV-2 variants. The V gene lost 2 bases and the J gene lost 1 base, with 8 bases spanning the gap. This CDR3 comprises 14 residues. The germline CDR1 and CDR2 sequences are KGHSH and LQKENI. This clone was recorded only once. This sample's treatment: roughly 19 received Ad26.COV2.S at low or high dose, single or two shots; a few received placebo; per-sample allocation not given. Sampling happened 63 days after the first vaccine or placebo injection. The table came from immunoSEQ multiplex PCR; TCRdb's copy has only in-frame clones and leaves some out. This sample has around 370,000 clones, with around 83% found just once.

Specimen: peripheral blood, collected in a trial of Ad26.COV2.S vaccine versus placebo. The chain has TRBV18 and TRBJ2-5; D remains unclear. This TCR was recovered from a person aged 18-60 years who received the Ad26.COV2.S COVID-19 vaccine or a placebo. CDR3 sequence: CASSPIPGQETQYF. The CDR3, as DNA: TGTGCCAGCTCACCAATCCCAGGCCAAGAGACCCAGTACTTC.